This TCR beta chain is drawn from a study of blood T cell repertoires in COVID-19. Profiling relied on immunoSEQ multiplex PCR, and the TCRdb table lists in-frame clones only, not all of them. The profile covers 150,000 to 190,000 clones, with approximately 85% appearing a single time and 7% to 10% taken by the ten largest. Sequencing input: peripheral blood. This receptor was identified in a woman aged 55-75 years with COVID-19, enrolled during active disease.

The DNA of the CDR3 is TGTGCCAGCAGCTTGGACAGGGGTGACACTGAAGCTTTCTTT. The encoded protein is CASSLDRGDTEAFF. The J gene is TRBJ1-1, the V gene TRBV11-2; 9 nucleotides line up with TRBD1. This CDR3 is 14 amino acids long. CDR1 SGHAT and CDR2 FQNNGV come from the germline V gene. Germline trimming cut 3 bases from V and 3 bases from J; bases unmatched to any gene: 2.